Listed here are 3 T cell receptor beta chains from one sample, sequenced in a study of early T cells in non-severe SARS-CoV-2 infection (dated by TCRdb to the early 2020s). To prepare the library, 5' RACE was applied. Data came from a NextSeq 500. Through fastp at Q25 and MiXCR, TCRdb rebuilt clones from the public reads, retaining in-frame beta chains. Each CDR3 protein appears once, grouped with its most common genes and DNA. Across this sample there are 65,000 to 75,000 distinct CDR3 sequences, with around 4.2% seen only once. The ten largest clones take up approximately 3.6% of the sample. The material sequenced was whole blood, taken at baseline. Every receptor here comes from an adult who was a healthcare worker with PCR-confirmed SARS-CoV-2 infection or an uninfected control (not recorded which). The donor label of this sample is uncertain.

This clonotype has a count of ten or more. The V call is TRBV19, the J call TRBJ2-3; no clear D. The CDR3 covers 15 residues. Trimming removed 3 bases from V and 1 base from J, with 11 bases in between. The germline V gene has CDR1 LNHDA and CDR2 SQIVND (reference sequence). The DNA for the CDR3 is TGTGCCAGTAGTATTGTAACGTCCCGCACAGATACGCAGTATTTT. It yields the protein CASSIVTSRTDTQYF.

This clonotype appeared many times. J is TRBJ2-7 and V is TRBV6-5; D is perhaps TRBD2 (5 bases). V was cut by 8 bases and J by 4 bases, with 9 bases left in between. Germline-derived CDR1 and CDR2 are MNHEY and SVGAGI. The length of the CDR3 is 11 residues. In DNA form, the CDR3 reads TGTGCCAGCGGTAGGGAGTACGAGCAGTACTTC. It codes for CASGREYEQYF.

This clonotype has a count of ten or more. The chain combines TRBV5-1 with TRBJ1-4; 9 bases align to TRBD1. V was clipped by 4 bases and J by 8 bases; unmatched bases: 6. Germline V gene sequence: CDR1 SGHRS, CDR2 YFSETQ. The CDR3 has 14 residues. In DNA, the CDR3 is TGCGCCAGCAGCACGGGACAGGGATACGAAAAACTGTTTTTT. It encodes CASSTGQGYEKLFF.